Shown below are 31 T cell receptor beta chains from a single sample sequenced in a study of cytomegalovirus exposure and HLA in healthy donors. The PCR used 60 Vbeta and 13 Jbeta primers. TCRdb keeps only in-frame clones here, not all; method: immunoSEQ multiplex PCR. This sample yields around 92,000 clones, of which around 79% are seen a single time; 14% belongs to the top ten. Sequencing input: PBMCs. The receptor source for this set is a woman in her 70s in good health and CMV-seropositive.

The rearrangement links TRBV11-2 to TRBJ2-5, with 9 bases matching TRBD1. V dropped 4 bases and J dropped 11; count of bases not matched to a gene: 17. The CDR3 sequence is 16 residues long. In germline, CDR1 is SGHAT, CDR2 FQNNGV. The CDR3 DNA follows: TGTGCCAGCAGCTCCCTCCCAGGGACAGGGCCACGAGAGCAGTACTTC. Protein: CASSSLPGTGPREQYF. Full variable domain (rest looked up from reference TRBV11-2 and TRBJ2-5): EAGVAQSPRYKIIEKRQSVAFWCNPISGHATLYWYQQILGQGPKLLIQFQNNGVVDDSQLPKDRFSAERLKGVDSTLKIQPAKLEDSAVYLCASSSLPGTGPREQYFGPGTRLLVL.

The J gene is TRBJ1-4, the V gene TRBV9; 8 nucleotides line up with TRBD1. The CDR3 is 18 residues long. The V and J ends lost 3 bases and 2 bases, in that order; junction bases with no gene match: 12. The germline CDR1 and CDR2 sequences are SGDLS and YYNGEE. The CDR3: CASSATDRVVRTNEKLFF. The CDR3 DNA reads as TGTGCCAGCAGCGCGACGGACAGGGTTGTGAGGACTAATGAAAAACTGTTTTTT.

About this clone itself: Other nucleotide sequences from this sample produce the same CDR3. This chain joins TRBV18 and TRBJ2-5, with D perhaps matching TRBD1 (6 bases). This CDR3 region has 13 residues. V was shortened by 5 bases and J by 4 bases, with 11 bases between the two germline ends. Germline assignment: CDR1 KGHSH and CDR2 LQKENI. The CDR3 sequence: CASSGGYGETQYF. In DNA, the CDR3 is TGTGCCAGCTCAGGGGGCTACGGAGAGACCCAGTACTTC.

The chain uses TRBV7-9 and TRBJ1-4, with D possibly TRBD1 on 5 matching bases. Looked up from germline, CDR1 is SEHNR and CDR2 is FQNEAQ (reference sequence). The V and J ends lost 4 bases and 7 bases respectively, with 22 bases between them. The CDR3 runs to 17 residues. The CDR3 bases are TGTGCCAGCAGCTCGGGAGGGGCGGGGAAAGGTTTTGAAAAACTGTTTTTT. Translated, it gives CASSSGGAGKGFEKLFF.

Written as DNA, the CDR3 is TGTGCCAGCAGCCTCAGACAGGGGGCGTATGGCTACACCTTC. This gives the protein CASSLRQGAYGYTF. The chain is built from TRBV7-8 and TRBJ1-2; 10 nucleotides line up with TRBD1. With 5 bases clipped from V and 5 bases from J, the junction kept 5 bases outside the gene matches. Looked up from germline, CDR1 is SGHVS and CDR2 is FQNEAQ. The CDR3 has 14 amino acids. Using reference TRBV7-8 and TRBJ1-2 for the parts outside the CDR3, the full variable domain is GAGVSQSPRYKVAKRGQDVALRCDPISGHVSLFWYQQALGQGPEFLTYFQNEAQLDKSGLPSDRFFAERPEGSVSTLKIQRTQQEDSAVYLCASSLRQGAYGYTFGSGTRLTVV.

The V call is TRBV4-1, the J call TRBJ2-1; no definite D call. This CDR3 contains 13 residues. Germline V gene data show CDR1 as MGHRA and CDR2 as YSYEKL. Trimming removed 1 base from V and 5 bases from J, with 6 bases in between. This chain's CDR3 is CASSQVVDNEQFF. DNA of the CDR3: TGCGCCAGCAGCCAAGTTGTCGACAATGAGCAGTTCTTC.

The chain joins TRBV25-1 to TRBJ2-1; tentatively, D is TRBD1 (5 bases). The V end was cut by 4 bases, the J end by 7 bases, with 17 bases between. The germline CDR1 and CDR2 sequences are MGHDK and SYGVNS. The CDR3 runs to 15 residues. CDR3 sequence: CASSGQLWGSNEQFF. DNA of the CDR3: TGTGCCAGCAGTGGGCAGCTCTGGGGCTCAAATGAGCAGTTCTTC. The variable domain in full, with the rest retrieved from reference TRBV25-1 and TRBJ2-1, is EADIYQTPRYLVIGTGKKITLECSQTMGHDKMYWYQQDPGMELHLIHYSYGVNSTEKGDLSSESTVSRIRTEHFPLTLESARPSHTSQYLCASSGQLWGSNEQFFGPGTRLTVL.

This clone was seen a handful of times. This chain connects TRBV10-3 to TRBJ2-7, with D perhaps TRBD2 (5 bases). Germline loops: CDR1 ENHRY, CDR2 SYGVKD. Trimming removed 8 bases at V and 2 bases at J, with 10 bases between. The CDR3 consists of 12 residues. CDR3 sequence reads: CAIRGITYEQYF. For the CDR3, the DNA is TGTGCCATCCGAGGGATAACCTACGAGCAGTACTTC.

This rearrangement joins TRBV7-9 to TRBJ1-6, with TRBD1 matching 9 bases. Germline V CDR1 and CDR2: SEHNR, FQNEAQ (reference sequence). V gave up 1 base and J gave up 9 bases; unmatched junction bases: 4. There are 15 residues in the CDR3. The CDR3 DNA sequence: TGTGCCAGCAGCTTAGGAGGACAGGGGTTTTCACCCCTCCACTTT. Protein product: CASSLGGQGFSPLHF.

The chain carries TRBV18 and TRBJ1-1; 9 bases match TRBD1. The V gene end was trimmed by 3 bases and the J gene end by 5 bases; junction bases not matched to a gene: 4. The CDR3 runs to 14 residues. The germline gives CDR1 KGHSH, CDR2 LQKENI. CDR3 loop: CASSPETGGTEAFF. In nucleotides, the CDR3 is TGTGCCAGCTCACCCGAGACAGGGGGAACTGAAGCTTTCTTT.

V is TRBV18 and J is TRBJ2-2, with D maybe TRBD2 (6 bases). This CDR3 region has 15 residues. From germline, CDR1 is KGHSH and CDR2 LQKENI. V lost 3 bases and J lost 7, with 15 bases in between. In nucleotides, the CDR3 is TGTGCCAGCTCACCCCCGGGAGTAAAGAACGGGGAGCTGTTTTTT. It specifies CASSPPGVKNGELFF. The variable domain in full, with the rest retrieved from reference TRBV18 and TRBJ2-2, is NAGVMQNPRHLVRRRGQEARLRCSPMKGHSHVYWYRQLPEEGLKFMVYLQKENIIDESGMPKERFSAEFPKEGPSILRIQQVVRGDSAAYFCASSPPGVKNGELFFGEGSRLTVL.

The rearrangement uses TRBV6-1 and TRBJ1-6; D gene uncertain. The CDR3 is made up of 11 amino acids. Germline CDR1 MNHNS, CDR2 SASEGT. Trimming shortened V by 6 bases and J by 14 bases, and 11 bases separated the two germline ends. CDR3 DNA: TGTGCCAGCAGGCGATTATACTCCCTCCACTTT. Protein sequence: CASRRLYSLHF.

The chain combines TRBV4-1 with TRBJ2-1; D may be TRBD2 (5 bases). Germline V CDR1 and CDR2: MGHRA, YSYEKL. CDR3 length: 16 residues. V was shortened by 3 bases and J by 0 bases, with 12 bases between the two germline ends. The CDR3 bases are TGCGCCAGCAGCCACCGAGCGGCGAGCTCCTACAATGAGCAGTTCTTC. Its translation: CASSHRAASSYNEQFF.

The chain employs TRBV27 and TRBJ2-3; 8 nucleotides line up with TRBD2. CDR3 length equals 14 residues. The V and J ends lost 3 bases and 3 bases, in that order; junction bases with no gene match: 2. Germline assignment: CDR1 MNHEY and CDR2 SMNVEV (reference sequence). CDR3 in amino acids: CASSFGRGTDTQYF. The CDR3 bases are TGTGCCAGCAGTTTCGGGAGGGGGACAGATACGCAGTATTTT.

The chain uses TRBV5-5 and TRBJ1-4; 12 positions match TRBD1. Trimming removed 4 bases from V and 8 bases from J; junction bases left unmatched: 9. The CDR3 has 16 amino acids. Per the germline V gene, CDR1 is SGHKS and CDR2 is YYEKEE (reference sequence). CDR3 coding DNA: TGTGCCAGCAGCCTCCCGGGACAGGGGGCAGGAGAAAAACTGTTTTTT. Protein product: CASSLPGQGAGEKLFF.

V usage is TRBV6-6 and J usage is TRBJ2-3, with D possibly being TRBD2 (5 bases). The CDR3 totals 12 residues. Germline-derived CDR1 and CDR2 are MNHNY and SVGAGI (reference sequence). V shed 5 bases and J shed 4 bases, with 7 bases lying between them. In nucleotides, the CDR3 is TGTGCCAGCAGTCTACTAGCAGATACGCAGTATTTT. This translates into CASSLLADTQYF.

This chain connects TRBV28 to TRBJ2-7; D may be TRBD1 (5 bases). The CDR3 has 14 amino acids. From germline, CDR1 is MDHEN and CDR2 SYDVKM. V dropped 7 bases and J dropped 6 bases, with 19 bases sitting between them. CDR3 DNA: TGTGCCAGCACTCAAGGGGTCAGTACTGCCGAGCAGTACTTC. Protein: CASTQGVSTAEQYF.

This clone was observed a single time. The V gene is TRBV2, the J gene TRBJ2-1; D is uncertain. The CDR3 consists of 15 residues. Germline values: CDR1 SNHLY, CDR2 FYNNEI. V gave up 1 base and J gave up 6 bases, with 13 bases separating them. The CDR3 bases are TGTGCCAGCAGTGAAGAAGCGTTGCCTGGCAATGAGCAGTTCTTC. It codes for CASSEEALPGNEQFF.

The chain combines TRBV5-1 with TRBJ2-2, with D possibly TRBD2 on 6 matching bases. Per the germline V gene, CDR1 is SGHRS and CDR2 is YFSETQ. V lost 2 bases to trimming and J lost 1 base, with 9 bases between them. The CDR3 spans 15 residues. The DNA for the CDR3 is TGCGCCAGCAGCTTCGTTAGCGGGAACACCGGGGAGCTGTTTTTT. It yields the protein CASSFVSGNTGELFF.

V gene TRBV5-4 combines with J gene TRBJ1-2; 8 bases agree with TRBD1. Germline values: CDR1 SGHNT, CDR2 YYREEE (reference sequence). The junction had 7 bases not matched to a gene; V was cut back by 1 base and J by 8 bases. This CDR3 comprises 14 residues. The CDR3 is CASSLPQGANGYTF. The CDR3, as DNA: TGTGCCAGCAGCTTGCCCCAGGGGGCAAACGGCTACACCTTC.

This chain connects TRBV18 to TRBJ2-1; 7 bases are shared with TRBD2. The CDR3 runs 16 residues. After removal of 4 bases from V and 0 bases from J, the junction contained 6 bases not matched to a gene. Germline CDR1 is KGHSH and CDR2 is LQKENI. Here the CDR3 DNA reads TGTGCCAGCTCACTCAAAGGCGGGAGCTCCTACAATGAGCAGTTCTTC. Translation gives CASSLKGGSSYNEQFF.

This clone was seen a few times. The J gene is TRBJ1-1, the V gene TRBV10-2; D call uncertain. Trimming removed 3 bases from V and 5 bases from J, with 4 bases in between. CDR3 size: 11 residues. Germline V CDR1 and CDR2: WSHSY, SAAADI. Here the CDR3 reads CASSDYTEAFF. CDR3 DNA sequence: TGCGCCAGCAGTGATTATACTGAAGCTTTCTTT.

J is TRBJ1-6 and V is TRBV4-2; the match to TRBD1 covers 7 bases. Per germline, CDR1 LGHNA and CDR2 YNFKEQ. With 0 bases clipped from V and 7 bases from J, the junction kept 3 bases outside the gene matches. The CDR3 has 15 residues. As DNA, the CDR3 is TGTGCCAGCAGCCAAGATTGGGACAGAAATTCACCCCTCCACTTT. Translating it yields CASSQDWDRNSPLHF.

The sample holds a few counts of this clone. The V gene is TRBV28, the J gene TRBJ1-4; D remains unclear. The length of the CDR3 is 15 residues. CDR1 and CDR2 from the germline V gene are MDHEN and SYDVKM. Between the trimmed V and J ends, which lost 4 bases and 8 bases, there was a span of 17 bases. CDR3: CASSSRPSGGEKLFF. The DNA of the CDR3 is TGTGCCAGCAGTTCGCGGCCCTCTGGTGGGGAAAAACTGTTTTTT. Combining the CDR3 with reference TRBV28 and TRBJ1-4 gives the whole variable domain DVKVTQSSRYLVKRTGEKVFLECVQDMDHENMFWYRQDPGLGLRLIYFSYDVKMKEKGDIPEGYSVSREKKERFSLILESASTNQTSMYLCASSSRPSGGEKLFFGSGTQLSVL.

This rearrangement joins TRBV4-2 to TRBJ1-1, with TRBD1 as a possible D gene (5 bases). V was pared by 0 bases and J by 0 bases, with 8 bases between. CDR1 LGHNA and CDR2 YNFKEQ come from the germline V gene. The CDR3 extends over 15 amino acids. The CDR3 DNA sequence: TGTGCCAGCAGCCAAGAATGGGGGGTGAACACTGAAGCTTTCTTT. Translated, it gives CASSQEWGVNTEAFF.

The chain has TRBV18 and TRBJ2-7; D possibly corresponds to TRBD1 (6 bases). The CDR3 sequence is 16 residues long. The ends were cut back, 0 bases at V and 2 bases at J, with 14 bases in the middle. Germline lookup yields CDR1 KGHSH and CDR2 LQKENI. The CDR3 DNA is TGTGCCAGCTCACCACCCAACAGGGCACACACCTACGAGCAGTACTTC. Translated: CASSPPNRAHTYEQYF.

The gene calls are TRBV7-2 and TRBJ1-2; 7 bases map to TRBD1. Trimming took 7 bases from V and 4 from J; bases not matched to a gene: 6. Germline assignment: CDR1 SGHTA and CDR2 FQGNSA. The CDR3 is 13 residues long. The CDR3 bases are TGTGCCAGCATCCCCGGGACAGTCTATGGCTACACCTTC. It codes for CASIPGTVYGYTF.

Note on this clone: One junction end disagrees with the germline gene, perhaps due to a read error. This chain joins TRBV7-9 and TRBJ1-2, with 8 bases lining up with TRBD1. This CDR3 has 15 amino acids. Germline V gene data show CDR1 as SEHNR and CDR2 as FQNEAQ (reference sequence). The CDR3 sequence: CSSSRTRQGSGGYTF. Written as DNA, the CDR3 is TGTTCCAGCAGCCGGACACGACAGGGGAGTGGTGGCTACACCTTC.

The genes are TRBV5-1 and TRBJ1-2, with D hard to call. This CDR3 has 14 residues. From germline, CDR1 is SGHRS and CDR2 YFSETQ. Trimming cost V 4 bases and J 3 bases, with 13 bases left between them. The CDR3 here is CASSLTGVDYGYTF. In DNA, the CDR3 is TGCGCCAGCAGCCTGACCGGGGTTGACTATGGCTACACCTTC.

The rearrangement uses TRBV19 and TRBJ2-7; 8 bases map to TRBD2. The junction had 12 bases not matched to a gene; V was cut back by 4 bases and J by 7 bases. The CDR3 totals 15 residues. Germline values: CDR1 LNHDA, CDR2 SQIVND (reference sequence). The CDR3 nucleotides read TGTGCCAGTAGTACGCCCGGACTAGCAGTTGGTGAGCAGTACTTC. Its translation is CASSTPGLAVGEQYF.

The chain employs TRBV18 and TRBJ1-3; 10 bases line up with TRBD1. The J segment lost 0 bases and the V segment lost 4 bases, leaving 9 bases of the junction unmatched. This CDR3 is built from 18 residues. Per the germline V gene, CDR1 is KGHSH and CDR2 is LQKENI. The CDR3 bases are TGTGCCAGCTCACACAAGACAGGGGGCGACCCCTCTGGAAACACCATATATTTT. Its translation is CASSHKTGGDPSGNTIYF.